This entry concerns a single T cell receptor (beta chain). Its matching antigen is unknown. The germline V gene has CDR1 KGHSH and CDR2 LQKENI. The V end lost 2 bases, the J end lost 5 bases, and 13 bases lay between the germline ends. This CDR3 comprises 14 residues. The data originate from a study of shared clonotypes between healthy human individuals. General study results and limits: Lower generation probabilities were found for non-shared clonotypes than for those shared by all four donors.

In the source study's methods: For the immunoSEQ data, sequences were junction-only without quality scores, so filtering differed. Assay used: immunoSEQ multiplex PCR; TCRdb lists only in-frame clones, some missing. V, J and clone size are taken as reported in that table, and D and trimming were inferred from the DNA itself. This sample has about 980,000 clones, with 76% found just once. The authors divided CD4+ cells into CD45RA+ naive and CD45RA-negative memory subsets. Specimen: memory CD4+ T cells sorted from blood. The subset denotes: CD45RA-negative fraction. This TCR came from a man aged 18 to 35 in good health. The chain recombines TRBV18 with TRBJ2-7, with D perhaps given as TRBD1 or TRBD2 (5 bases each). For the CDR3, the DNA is TGTGCCAGCTCACCAAATTTACTGGGGGACGAGCAGTACTTC. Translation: CASSPNLLGDEQYF.